The entry below gives a single TCR beta chain sequence along with its context. In the original workflow: It was from reference gene primer amplification that nucleated cell counts were estimated. Sequencing was performed with immunoSEQ multiplex PCR; in TCRdb, only in-frame clones are kept and a portion is missing. Clonal size and the V and J genes are those of that table, whereas D and trimming came from the DNA. The sample gives about 34,000 clones, about 78% of which show up once; about 7.9% is in the top ten. These data belong to a study of blood T cell repertoires in COVID-19. About the study: Specimens from acute and convalescent COVID-19 originated in the United States, Italy and Spain. The cDNA or gDNA used as material had been derived from T cells, B-cell-depleted T cells, or PBMCs.

V was shortened by 4 bases and J by 3 bases, with 12 bases between the two germline ends. Germline V CDR1 and CDR2: SGHTA, FQGTGA. The CDR3 has 14 amino acids. The sequence was collected from an older woman with acute or convalescent COVID-19. Sequenced material: peripheral blood. J is TRBJ1-1 and V is TRBV7-3; D unresolved. The DNA of the CDR3 is TGTGCCAGCAGCTCACGGCCGGCGGACACTGAAGCTTTCTTT. It is translated as CASSSRPADTEAFF.